Included here is one T cell receptor (beta chain) sequence, with context. Its antigen is currently unknown. The sample originates from a study of T cells expressing NK-cell markers. The wider study: Cells sorted as CD3+CD56+NKG2C+, CD3+CD56+NKG2C- and CD3+CD56-NKG2C+ T cells supplied the TCR beta repertoires. Overall study findings and caveats: Four donors likewise had their CD3+CD56-NKG2C+ fraction led by these clonotypes. In more than 5 donors, dominant CD3+CD56+NKG2C+ clones formed roughly 1.0-7.5% of CD8+ cells.

TCRdb reanalyzed the 5' RACE reads and collapses them to one entry per CDR3 protein, without DNA. The sample holds roughly 450,000 distinct CDR3 sequences. Germline V gene data show CDR1 as SGHRS and CDR2 as YFSETQ. This CDR3 spans 16 amino acids. The sample taken for sequencing was blood T cells: a sorted CD56 or NKG2C T cell subset, CD4+ or CD8+ T cells, or bulk PBMC T cells (not recorded which). This sequence joins TRBV5-1 and TRBJ2-2; TCRdb proposes TRBD1, but this gene call is untestable without DNA. The receptor was isolated from a woman in her fifties or sixties in good health. CDR3 amino acids: CASSFIQGMNTGELFF.